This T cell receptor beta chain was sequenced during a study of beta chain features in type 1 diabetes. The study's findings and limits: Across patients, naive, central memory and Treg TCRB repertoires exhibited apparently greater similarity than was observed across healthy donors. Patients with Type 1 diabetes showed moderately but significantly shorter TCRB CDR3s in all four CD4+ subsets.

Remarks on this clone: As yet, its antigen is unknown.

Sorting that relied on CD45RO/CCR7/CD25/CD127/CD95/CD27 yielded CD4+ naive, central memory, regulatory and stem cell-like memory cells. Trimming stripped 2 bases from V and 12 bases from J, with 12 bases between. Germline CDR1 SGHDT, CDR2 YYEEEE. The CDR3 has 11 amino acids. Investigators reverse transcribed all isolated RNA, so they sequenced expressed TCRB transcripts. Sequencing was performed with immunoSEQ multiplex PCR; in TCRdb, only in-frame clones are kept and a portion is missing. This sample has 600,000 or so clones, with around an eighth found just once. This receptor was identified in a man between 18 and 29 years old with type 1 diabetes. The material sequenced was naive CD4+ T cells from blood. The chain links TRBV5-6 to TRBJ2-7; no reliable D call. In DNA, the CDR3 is TGTGCCAGCAGCTTAGTTCAGGAGATGTACTTC. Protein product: CASSLVQEMYF.